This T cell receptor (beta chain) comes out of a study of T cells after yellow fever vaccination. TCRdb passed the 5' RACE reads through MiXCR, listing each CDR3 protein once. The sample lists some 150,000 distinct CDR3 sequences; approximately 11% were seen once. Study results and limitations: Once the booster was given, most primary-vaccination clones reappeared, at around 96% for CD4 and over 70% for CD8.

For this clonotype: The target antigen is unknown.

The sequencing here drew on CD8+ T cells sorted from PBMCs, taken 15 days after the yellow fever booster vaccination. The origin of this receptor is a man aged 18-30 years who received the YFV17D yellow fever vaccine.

The CDR3 protein is CSARSGRNTEAFF. The CDR3 coding sequence is TGCAGTGCTAGGTCAGGGAGGAACACTGAAGCTTTCTTT. The V gene is TRBV20-1, the J gene TRBJ1-1, with D perhaps TRBD1 (5 bases). The germline gives CDR1 DFQATT, CDR2 SNEGSKA (reference sequence). The CDR3 totals 13 residues. Trimming stripped 3 bases from V and 1 base from J, with 9 bases between.